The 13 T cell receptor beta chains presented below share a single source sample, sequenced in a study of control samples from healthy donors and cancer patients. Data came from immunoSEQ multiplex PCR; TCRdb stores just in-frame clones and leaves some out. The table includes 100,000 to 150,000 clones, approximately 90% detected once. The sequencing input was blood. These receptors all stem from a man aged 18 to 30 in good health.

The CDR3 region is CASSPPPGNNYGYTF. For the CDR3, the DNA is TGCGCCAGCAGCCCACCCCCGGGGAACAACTATGGCTACACCTTC. The chain employs TRBV4-1 and TRBJ1-2; unclear D gene. CDR3 length: 15 amino acids. Germline V gene lookup returns CDR1 MGHRA and CDR2 YSYEKL. Trimming shortened V by 4 bases and J by 2 bases, and 14 bases separated the two germline ends.

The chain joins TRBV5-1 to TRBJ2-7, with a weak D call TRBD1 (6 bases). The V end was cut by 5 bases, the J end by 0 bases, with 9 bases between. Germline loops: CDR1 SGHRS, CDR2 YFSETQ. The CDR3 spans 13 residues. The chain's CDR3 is CASSTGSSYEQYF. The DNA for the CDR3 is TGCGCCAGCAGTACAGGGTCCTCCTACGAGCAGTACTTC.

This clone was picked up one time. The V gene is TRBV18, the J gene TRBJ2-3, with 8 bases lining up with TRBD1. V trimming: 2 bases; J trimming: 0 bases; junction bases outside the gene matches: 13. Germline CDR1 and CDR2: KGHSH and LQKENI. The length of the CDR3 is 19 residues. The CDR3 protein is CASSPNFQDRDGSTDTQYF. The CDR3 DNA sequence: TGTGCCAGCTCACCAAATTTCCAGGACAGGGACGGGAGCACAGATACGCAGTATTTT.

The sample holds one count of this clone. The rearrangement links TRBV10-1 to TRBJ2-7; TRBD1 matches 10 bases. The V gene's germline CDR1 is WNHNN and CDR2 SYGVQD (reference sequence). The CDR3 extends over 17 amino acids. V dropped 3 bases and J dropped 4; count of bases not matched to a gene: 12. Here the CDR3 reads CASSEIPLGQGRYEQYF. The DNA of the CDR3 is TGCGCCAGCAGTGAAATTCCCCTGGGACAGGGGAGGTACGAGCAGTACTTC.

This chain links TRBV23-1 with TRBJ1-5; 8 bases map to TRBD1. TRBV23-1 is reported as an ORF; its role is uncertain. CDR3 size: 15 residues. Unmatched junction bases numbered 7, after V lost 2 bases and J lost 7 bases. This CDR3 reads CASSQTRGRGQPQHF. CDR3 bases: TGCGCCAGCAGTCAAACCAGGGGGCGAGGCCAGCCCCAGCATTTT.

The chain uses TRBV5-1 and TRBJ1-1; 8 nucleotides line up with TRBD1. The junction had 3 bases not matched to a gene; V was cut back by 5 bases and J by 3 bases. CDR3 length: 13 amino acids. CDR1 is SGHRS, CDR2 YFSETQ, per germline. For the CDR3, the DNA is TGCGCCAGCAGGTCACAGGGGGACACTGAAGCTTTCTTT. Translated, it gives CASRSQGDTEAFF.

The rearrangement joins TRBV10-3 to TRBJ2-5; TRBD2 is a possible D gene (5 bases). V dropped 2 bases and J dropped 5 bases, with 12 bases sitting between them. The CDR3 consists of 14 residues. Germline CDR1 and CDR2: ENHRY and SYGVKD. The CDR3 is CAISEGSGEETQYF. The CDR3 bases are TGTGCCATCAGTGAGGGCAGTGGGGAGGAGACCCAGTACTTC.

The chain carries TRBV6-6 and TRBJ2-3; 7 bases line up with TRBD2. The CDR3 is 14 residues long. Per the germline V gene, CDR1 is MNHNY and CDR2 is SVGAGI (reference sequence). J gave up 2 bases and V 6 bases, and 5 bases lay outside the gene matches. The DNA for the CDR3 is TGTGCCAGCAGGCTTGCGGGGGACACAGATACGCAGTATTTT. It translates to CASRLAGDTDTQYF.

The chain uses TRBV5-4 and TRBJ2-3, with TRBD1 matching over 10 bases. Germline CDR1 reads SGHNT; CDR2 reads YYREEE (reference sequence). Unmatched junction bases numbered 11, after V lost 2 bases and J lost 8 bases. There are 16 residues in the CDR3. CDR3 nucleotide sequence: TGTGCCAGCAGCTTTACCCCGGGACAGGGGTCATCTACGCAGTATTTT. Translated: CASSFTPGQGSSTQYF.

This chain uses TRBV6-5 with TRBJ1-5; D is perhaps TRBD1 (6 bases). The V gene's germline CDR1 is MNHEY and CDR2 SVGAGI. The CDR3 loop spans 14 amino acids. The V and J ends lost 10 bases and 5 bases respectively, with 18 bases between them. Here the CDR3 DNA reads TGTGCCACCTTCCAGGGGATACGATATCAGCCCCAGCATTTT. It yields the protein CATFQGIRYQPQHF.

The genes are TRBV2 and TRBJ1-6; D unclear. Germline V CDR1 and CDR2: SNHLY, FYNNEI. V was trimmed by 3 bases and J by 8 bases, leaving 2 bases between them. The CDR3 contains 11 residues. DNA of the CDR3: TGTGCCAGCAGTGACTATTCACCCCTCCACTTT. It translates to CASSDYSPLHF.

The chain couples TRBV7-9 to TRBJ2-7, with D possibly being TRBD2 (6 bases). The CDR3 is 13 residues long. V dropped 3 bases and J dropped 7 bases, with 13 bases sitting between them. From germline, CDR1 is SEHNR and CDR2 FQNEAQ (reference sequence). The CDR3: CASSLRGQGEQYF. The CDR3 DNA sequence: TGTGCCAGCAGCTTGCGGGGTCAAGGGGAGCAGTACTTC.

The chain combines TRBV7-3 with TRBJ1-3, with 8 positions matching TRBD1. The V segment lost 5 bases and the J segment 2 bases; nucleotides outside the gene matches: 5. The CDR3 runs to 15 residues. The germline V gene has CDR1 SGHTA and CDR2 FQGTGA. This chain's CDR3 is CASSHPQGAGNTIYF. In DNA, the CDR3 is TGTGCCAGCAGCCATCCACAGGGGGCTGGAAACACCATATATTTT.